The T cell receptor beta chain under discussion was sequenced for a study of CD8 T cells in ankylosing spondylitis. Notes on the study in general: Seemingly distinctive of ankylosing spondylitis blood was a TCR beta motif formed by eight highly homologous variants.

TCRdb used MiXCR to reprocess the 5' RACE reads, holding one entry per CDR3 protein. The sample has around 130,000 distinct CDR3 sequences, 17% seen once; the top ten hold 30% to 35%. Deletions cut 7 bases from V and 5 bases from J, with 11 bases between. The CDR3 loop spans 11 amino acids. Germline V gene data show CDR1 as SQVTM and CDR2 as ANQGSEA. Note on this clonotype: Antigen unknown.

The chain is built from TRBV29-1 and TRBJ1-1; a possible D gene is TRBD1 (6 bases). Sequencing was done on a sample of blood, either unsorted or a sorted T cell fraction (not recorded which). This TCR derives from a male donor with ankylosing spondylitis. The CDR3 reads CSGGGGTEAFF. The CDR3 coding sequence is TGCAGCGGAGGAGGGGGGACTGAAGCTTTCTTT.